The sequence of this T cell receptor (beta chain) was determined in a study of shared clonotypes between healthy human individuals. Looking at the study overall: The donor pool was made up of two women and a few men aged 18 to 49.

Sequenced by immunoSEQ multiplex PCR; TCRdb stores in-frame clones only, minus some. This sample yields roughly 2 million clones, of which over 85% are seen a single time; approximately 0.13% belongs to the top ten. Germline CDR1 reads KGHSH; CDR2 reads LQKENI. There are 16 residues in the CDR3. V shed 3 bases and J 1 base; nucleotides not matched to a gene: 3. Sequencing was done on a sample of naive CD4+ T cells sorted from blood. The subset denotes: CD45RA+ positively selected. The receptor was isolated from a man in his late teens or twenties in good health. The chain joins TRBV18 to TRBJ2-7, with TRBD2 identical over 13 bases. The CDR3 nucleotides read TGTGCCAGCTCACCGATGACTAGCGGGGGGTCCTACGAGCAGTACTTC. Translation gives CASSPMTSGGSYEQYF.